What follows are 9 T cell receptor beta chains derived from one specimen sequenced in a study of cytomegalovirus exposure and HLA in healthy donors. The primer mix had 60 Vbeta and 13 Jbeta primers. Repertoires were generated with immunoSEQ multiplex PCR, while TCRdb's copy carries only in-frame clones and drops some. The table lists tens of thousands of clones, over 60% of them singletons, with more than 3.5% in the top ten. The material sequenced was PBMCs. The receptors come from a male donor in good health and CMV-seropositive.

The table lists this clone with a few counts. The chain joins TRBV6-5 to TRBJ2-1; weak D call: TRBD1 (5 bases). The germline V gene has CDR1 MNHEY and CDR2 SVGAGI. V lost 2 bases, J lost 0 bases, and 8 bases lay in between. The CDR3 extends over 15 amino acids. The CDR3 region has the DNA TGTGCCAGCAGTTACGACAGTAGCTCCTACAATGAGCAGTTCTTC. Encoded protein: CASSYDSSSYNEQFF.

This chain links TRBV30 with TRBJ1-4; D is unclear. The CDR3 has 16 residues. The ends were cut back, 0 bases at V and 8 bases at J, with 19 bases in the middle. CDR1 is GTSNPN and CDR2 is SVGIG in the germline V gene (reference sequence). CDR3 coding DNA: TGTGCCTGGAGTGTACCAGTATTAAGAGGGTCCGAAAAACTGTTTTTT. This codes for CAWSVPVLRGSEKLFF.

The chain combines TRBV7-9 with TRBJ1-2, with 10 bases that match TRBD1. Germline V gene sequence: CDR1 SEHNR, CDR2 FQNEAQ (reference sequence). The junction had 8 bases not matched to a gene; V was cut back by 5 bases and J by 8 bases. The CDR3 sequence is 14 residues long. The CDR3 spells CASSPAATGGGYTF. CDR3 bases: TGTGCCAGCAGCCCCGCGGCGACAGGGGGCGGCTACACCTTC.

The chain recombines TRBV14 with TRBJ1-2; D perhaps matches TRBD1 (6 bases). The CDR3 is made up of 14 amino acids. V was trimmed by 2 bases and J by 4 bases, leaving 11 bases between them. Germline assignment: CDR1 SGHDN and CDR2 FVKESK. The CDR3 region has the DNA TGTGCCAGCAGCCAATGGGACACCGCCTATGGCTACACCTTC. This translates into CASSQWDTAYGYTF. Full variable domain (rest looked up from reference TRBV14 and TRBJ1-2): EAGVTQFPSHSVIEKGQTVTLRCDPISGHDNLYWYRRVMGKEIKFLLHFVKESKQDESGMPNNRFLAERTGGTYSTLKVQPAELEDSGVYFCASSQWDTAYGYTFGSGTRLTVV.

This rearrangement joins TRBV28 to TRBJ2-7; D possibly corresponds to TRBD1 (5 bases). The length of the CDR3 is 13 residues. Deletions cut 5 bases from V and 2 bases from J, with 10 bases between. Germline-derived CDR1 and CDR2 are MDHEN and SYDVKM. CDR3 in amino acids: CASSPHRTYEQYF. The CDR3 bases are TGTGCCAGCAGTCCGCACAGGACCTACGAGCAGTACTTC.

This clone was seen more than once but under ten times. The CDR3 nucleotides read TGCAGCGTTACCGGGACAGGGAACACCGGGGAGCTGTTTTTT. Its translation: CSVTGTGNTGELFF. The V and J genes are TRBV29-1 and TRBJ2-2, with 8 bases fitting TRBD1. Germline CDR1 reads SQVTM; CDR2 reads ANQGSEA. The CDR3 totals 14 residues. Losses at the gene ends were 5 bases for V and 1 base for J; bases not matched to a gene: 3.

The rearrangement links TRBV4-1 to TRBJ1-5; 7 bases match TRBD1. Looked up from germline, CDR1 is MGHRA and CDR2 is YSYEKL. The CDR3 covers 14 residues. The junction had 8 bases not matched to a gene; V was cut back by 5 bases and J by 7 bases. For the CDR3, the DNA is TGCGCCAGCAGCTTTGAAGGGGGCTACCAGCCCCAGCATTTT. The encoded protein is CASSFEGGYQPQHF.

The rearrangement links TRBV7-9 to TRBJ1-6; possibly TRBD1 for D (6 bases). The V end lost 0 bases, the J end lost 5 bases, and 11 bases lay between the germline ends. The CDR3 spans 16 residues. CDR1 and CDR2 from the germline V gene are SEHNR and FQNEAQ (reference sequence). CDR3 amino acids: CASSLARQEHNSPLHF. The CDR3 DNA reads as TGTGCCAGCAGCTTAGCCCGACAGGAGCATAATTCACCCCTCCACTTT.

V and J are TRBV5-5 and TRBJ2-7, with 9 bases fitting TRBD1. The CDR3 spans 14 residues. Germline V gives CDR1 SGHKS, CDR2 YYEKEE (reference sequence). The ends lost 0 bases at V and 4 bases at J; junction bases unmatched: 2. CDR3 sequence: CASSLAGTGYEQYF. CDR3 DNA: TGTGCCAGCAGCTTGGCCGGGACAGGGTACGAGCAGTACTTC.